A selection of T cell receptor beta chains follows, all from one sample in a study of cytomegalovirus exposure and HLA in healthy donors. TCRdb's copy holds only in-frame clones and misses some; the assay was immunoSEQ multiplex PCR. The repertoire includes more than 80,000 clones, 78% of them detected once, and approximately 4% sits in the top ten. What was sequenced was PBMCs. These receptors all stem from a woman aged 40 to 50 in good health and CMV-seropositive. CDR3s include the opening cysteine and the closing phenylalanine or tryptophan. D genes are given only for firm matches. Clone size is given for some rows only: seen once, a few or many times, or a class if the clone is expanded.

clone_size d_call cdr3_length j_call v_call cdr3_aa cdr3_nt
. TRBD2 17 TRBJ2-7 TRBV19 CASSQLASPSGSYEQYF TGTGCCAGTAGTCAACTAGCGTCCCCGTCGGGATCCTACGAGCAGTACTTC
. TRBD2 16 TRBJ2-2 TRBV19 CASSIGTSGYTGELFF TGTGCCAGTAGTATTGGGACTAGCGGGTACACCGGGGAGCTGTTTTTT
. . 14 TRBJ1-1 TRBV10-2 CASSVQESNTEAFF TGCGCCAGCAGTGTACAGGAGTCGAACACTGAAGCTTTCTTT
few TRBD2 17 TRBJ2-7 TRBV28 CASSLYLAGVLPYEQYF TGTGCCAGCAGTTTGTACCTAGCGGGAGTCCTCCCCTACGAGCAGTACTTC
. . 16 TRBJ1-4 TRBV14 CASSQHPGAGSEKLFF TGTGCCAGCAGCCAACACCCAGGGGCAGGGTCTGAAAAACTGTTTTTT
few TRBD1 17 TRBJ1-4 TRBV7-8 CASSLGPQQGIREKLFF TGTGCCAGCAGCTTAGGGCCCCAACAGGGGATTCGGGAAAAACTGTTTTTT
. . 12 TRBJ2-7 TRBV5-4 CASSFGTHEQYF TGTGCCAGCAGCTTCGGGACACATGAGCAGTACTTC
. . 12 TRBJ2-2 TRBV27 CASRLSAGELFF TGTGCCAGCAGACTCTCCGCCGGGGAGCTGTTTTTT
. . 18 TRBJ2-3 TRBV5-1 CASNPKQFTGEGADTQYF TGCGCCAGCAACCCAAAACAGTTTACGGGAGAAGGCGCAGATACGCAGTATTTT
. . 14 TRBJ2-7 TRBV4-1 CASSQIGGSYEQYF TGCGCCAGCAGCCAGATTGGAGGGTCGTACGAGCAGTACTTC